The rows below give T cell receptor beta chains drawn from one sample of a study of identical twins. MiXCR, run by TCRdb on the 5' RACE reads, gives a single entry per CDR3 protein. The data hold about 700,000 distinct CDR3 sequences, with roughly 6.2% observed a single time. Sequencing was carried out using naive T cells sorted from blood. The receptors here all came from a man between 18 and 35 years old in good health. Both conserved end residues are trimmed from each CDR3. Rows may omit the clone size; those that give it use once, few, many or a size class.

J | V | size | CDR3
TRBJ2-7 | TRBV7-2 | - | ASRISQTVHEQY
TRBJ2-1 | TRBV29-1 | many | SVGLAGLVNEQF
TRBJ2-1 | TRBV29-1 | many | SGQTGGLYNEQF
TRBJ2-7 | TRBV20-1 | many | SARDQGYEQY
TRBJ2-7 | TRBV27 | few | ASRPLLAGGLYEQY
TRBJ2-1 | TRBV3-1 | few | ASSLFSGTPGFNEQF
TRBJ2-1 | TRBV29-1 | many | SVVGTSVYNEQF
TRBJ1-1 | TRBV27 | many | ASSLGTVNTEAF
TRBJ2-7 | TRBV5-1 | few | ATAPGQNSYEQY
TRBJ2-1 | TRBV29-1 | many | SVEEGN
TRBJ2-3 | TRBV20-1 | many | SARDQMSTQY
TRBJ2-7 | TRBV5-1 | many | ASSLEAGNYYEQY
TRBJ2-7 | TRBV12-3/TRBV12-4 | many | ASSLTGTHEQY
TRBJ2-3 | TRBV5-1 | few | ASSFGSGSSTDTQY
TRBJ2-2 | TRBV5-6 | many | ASSPLGGTGELF
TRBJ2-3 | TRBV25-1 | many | ASSERGRGTDTQY
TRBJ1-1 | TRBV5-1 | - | ASAVGTGPVMNTEAF
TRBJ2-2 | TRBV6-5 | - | ASSYSPQNTGELF
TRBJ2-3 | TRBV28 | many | ASRDRQISTDTQY
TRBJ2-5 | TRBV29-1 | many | SVELWQETQY
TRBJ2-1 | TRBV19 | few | ASSRGLAGGLEQF
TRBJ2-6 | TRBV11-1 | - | ASSPPGQLYSGANVLT
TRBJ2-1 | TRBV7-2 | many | ASSLELVEDEQF
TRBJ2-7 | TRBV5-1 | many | ASRGGGEQY
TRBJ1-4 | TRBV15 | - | ATSRDYRRTNEKLF
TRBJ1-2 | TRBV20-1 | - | SARDLRAAYGYT
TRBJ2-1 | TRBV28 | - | ASSSDRSYNGQF
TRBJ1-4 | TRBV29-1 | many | SVAGDWDEKLF
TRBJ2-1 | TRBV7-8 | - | ASSRAEQF
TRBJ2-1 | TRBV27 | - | ASSLSGTGMNEQF
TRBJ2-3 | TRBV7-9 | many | ASSLRDLY
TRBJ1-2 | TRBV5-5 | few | ASSLETGSYGYT
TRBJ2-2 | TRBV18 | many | ASSPPNQGNTGELF
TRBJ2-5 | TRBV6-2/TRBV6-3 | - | ASSPLPGQGLETQY
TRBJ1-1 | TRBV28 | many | ASSNYRPPGQRRTEAF
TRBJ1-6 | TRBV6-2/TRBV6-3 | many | ASSYSIGASGSPLH
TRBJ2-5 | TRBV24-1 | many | ATSDLDNQETQY
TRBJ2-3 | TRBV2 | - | ASAGSGDTQY
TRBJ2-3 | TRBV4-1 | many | ASSQDRVPPDTQY
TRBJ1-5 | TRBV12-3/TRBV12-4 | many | ASSLGKFGQPQH
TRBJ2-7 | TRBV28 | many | ATIVTGGYEQY
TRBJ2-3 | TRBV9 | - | ASSVSGGGTDTQY